This T cell receptor (beta chain) stems from a study of OX40 agonist ivuxolimab in advanced cancers. Study-wide findings and caveats: CD4+ and CD8+ T cells in blood underwent clonal expansion by week 6 at 0.1 to 3.0 mg/kg.

Using immunoSEQ multiplex PCR, the repertoire was profiled, and TCRdb retains in-frame clones only, with some absent. The sample records 60,000 to 70,000 clones, almost 85% being singletons. The CDR3 runs 17 residues. Trimming removed 0 bases from V and 5 bases from J, with 20 bases in between. Germline V gene lookup returns CDR1 SGHNT and CDR2 YYREEE (reference sequence). This clone turned up a few times. Its antigen remains unknown. Sequenced here: CD4+ or CD8+ T cells sorted from blood, sampled in a trial of the OX40 agonist ivuxolimab. The V call is TRBV5-4, the J call TRBJ2-5, with a possible D match to TRBD1 (5 bases). The clonotype comes from an adult with an advanced solid tumor such as melanoma, head and neck, liver or kidney cancer. CDR3 nucleotides: TGTGCCAGCAGCTTGGTCGTGGTTGACGTCAAGGGGGAGACCCAGTACTTC. This encodes CASSLVVVDVKGETQYF.